The 29 T cell receptor beta chains given below trace back to one sample, sequenced in a study of blood T cell repertoires in COVID-19. Method: immunoSEQ multiplex PCR; TCRdb's copy keeps in-frame clones and lacks some. The sample lists a few hundred thousand clones, around 87% occurring once. Sample: peripheral blood. These receptors were taken from a woman aged 50 to 60 with acute or convalescent COVID-19.

V and J are TRBV29-1 and TRBJ2-3; 8 bases match TRBD1. V dropped 4 bases and J dropped 2; count of bases not matched to a gene: 11. Looked up from germline, CDR1 is SQVTM and CDR2 is ANQGSEA. The CDR3 has 16 amino acids. CDR3 DNA sequence: TGCAGCGTTGGTCGATCAGGGGGCCCTTACACAGATACGCAGTATTTT. Translated, it gives CSVGRSGGPYTDTQYF.

The V and J genes are TRBV6-1 and TRBJ2-7; TRBD1 aligns across 7 bases. The CDR3 spans 16 residues. Germline CDR1 and CDR2: MNHNS and SASEGT. The junction had 10 bases not matched to a gene; V was cut back by 4 bases and J by 1 base. In DNA, the CDR3 is TGTGCCAGCAGTGTGGAAGGGACAGATACTTCCTACGAGCAGTACTTC. Amino acid sequence: CASSVEGTDTSYEQYF.

CDR3 loop: CASSPGPLATKNIQYF. The DNA of the CDR3 is TGTGCCAGCTCACCGGGACCCCTAGCGACCAAAAACATTCAGTACTTC. This chain uses TRBV18 with TRBJ2-4; D may be TRBD2 (6 bases). V was shortened by 3 bases and J by 2 bases, with 14 bases between the two germline ends. CDR1 KGHSH and CDR2 LQKENI come from the germline V gene. The CDR3 sequence is 16 residues long. Together with reference TRBV18 and TRBJ2-4, the CDR3 gives the full variable domain: NAGVMQNPRHLVRRRGQEARLRCSPMKGHSHVYWYRQLPEEGLKFMVYLQKENIIDESGMPKERFSAEFPKEGPSILRIQQVVRGDSAAYFCASSPGPLATKNIQYFGAGTRLSVL.

The J gene is TRBJ2-2, the V gene TRBV24-1, with 10 bases fitting TRBD1. V dropped 7 bases and J dropped 3; count of bases not matched to a gene: 1. CDR3 length: 14 amino acids. The germline V gene encodes CDR1 KGHDR and CDR2 SFDVKD. The CDR3 here is CATRGTGDTGELFF. CDR3 in DNA: TGTGCCACCAGAGGGACAGGGGACACCGGGGAGCTGTTTTTT.

The chain joins TRBV6-2 or TRBV6-3 to TRBJ2-5; no firm D call. V was trimmed by 4 bases and J by 3 bases, leaving 3 bases between them. This CDR3 contains 11 residues. Germline CDR1 MNHEY, CDR2 SVGEGT. The CDR3 protein is CASSSEETQYF. CDR3 DNA sequence: TGTGCCAGCAGTTCAGAAGAGACCCAGTACTTC.

This chain joins TRBV7-6 and TRBJ2-7, with 8 bases aligning to TRBD2. Looked up from germline, CDR1 is SGHVS and CDR2 is FNYEAQ. The CDR3 covers 15 residues. The junction had 7 bases not matched to a gene; V was cut back by 4 bases and J by 2 bases. CDR3: CASSSLGGAPYEQYF. The CDR3 coding sequence is TGTGCCAGCAGCTCCCTCGGGGGGGCTCCCTACGAGCAGTACTTC. Based on the CDR3 plus reference TRBV7-6 and TRBJ2-7, the full variable domain is GAGVSQSPRYKVTKRGQDVALRCDPISGHVSLYWYRQALGQGPEFLTYFNYEAQQDKSGLPNDRFSAERPEGSISTLTIQRTEQRDSAMYRCASSSLGGAPYEQYFGPGTRLTVT.

This rearrangement joins TRBV11-2 to TRBJ2-7; TRBD2 is a possible D gene (9 bases). The CDR3 has 15 amino acids. CDR1 is SGHAT, CDR2 FQNNGV, per germline. V gave up 6 bases and J gave up 0 bases, with 15 bases separating them. CDR3 sequence reads: CASSTGGLASYEQYF. The CDR3 nucleotides read TGTGCCAGCAGTACAGGGGGACTAGCCTCCTACGAGCAGTACTTC.

This clone came up once. V gene TRBV28 combines with J gene TRBJ2-2; 7 positions match TRBD2. Germline trimming cut 1 base from V and 8 bases from J; bases unmatched to any gene: 10. The CDR3 is 16 residues long. CDR1 and CDR2 from the germline V gene are MDHEN and SYDVKM. CDR3 in amino acids: CASSLSSGRGLGELFF. The CDR3 region has the DNA TGTGCCAGCAGTTTATCTAGCGGAAGGGGTCTGGGGGAGCTGTTTTTT. Variable domain in full (rest from reference TRBV28 and TRBJ2-2): DVKVTQSSRYLVKRTGEKVFLECVQDMDHENMFWYRQDPGLGLRLIYFSYDVKMKEKGDIPEGYSVSREKKERFSLILESASTNQTSMYLCASSLSSGRGLGELFFGEGSRLTVL.

This chain uses TRBV29-1 with TRBJ2-3; the D gene is possibly TRBD2 (6 bases). The CDR3 consists of 13 residues. CDR1 and CDR2 from the germline V gene are SQVTM and ANQGSEA. Trimming shortened V by 6 bases and J by 2 bases, and 12 bases separated the two germline ends. The CDR3 spells CSVMGLNTDTQYF. CDR3 nucleotides: TGCAGCGTCATGGGACTCAACACAGATACGCAGTATTTT.

The gene calls are TRBV19 and TRBJ2-1; TRBD2 aligns across 9 bases. Germline V gene sequence: CDR1 LNHDA, CDR2 SQIVND (reference sequence). Trimming removed 7 bases from V and 0 bases from J; junction bases left unmatched: 10. The CDR3 runs 17 residues. The CDR3 here is CASMSLAGVGSYNEQFF. The CDR3 DNA follows: TGTGCCAGTATGTCATTAGCGGGAGTCGGCTCCTACAATGAGCAGTTCTTC.

This chain links TRBV18 with TRBJ2-7; D unclear. CDR3 length: 13 amino acids. CDR1 is KGHSH and CDR2 is LQKENI in the germline V gene. V shed 3 bases and J shed 5 bases, with 11 bases lying between them. The CDR3 coding sequence is TGTGCCAGCTCACCCCCGGTACTGGACGAGCAGTACTTC. Amino acid sequence: CASSPPVLDEQYF.

The rearrangement uses TRBV15 and TRBJ1-1; D is possibly TRBD1 (5 bases). From germline, CDR1 is LNHNV and CDR2 YYDKDF (reference sequence). CDR3 length: 14 amino acids. V lost 3 bases and J lost 8, with 16 bases in between. The CDR3 bases are TGTGCCACCAGCAGCAGAACAGGTCCTACCGAAGCTTTCTTT. It yields the protein CATSSRTGPTEAFF.

J is TRBJ1-5 and V is TRBV28; 8 positions agree with TRBD1. The CDR3 consists of 18 residues. After removal of 3 bases from V and 1 base from J, the junction contained 11 bases not matched to a gene. The germline V gene has CDR1 MDHEN and CDR2 SYDVKM. CDR3 in DNA: TGTGCCAGCAGTTTTAATACAGGGGGGGGTTGGAGCAATCAGCCCCAGCATTTT. Translated: CASSFNTGGGWSNQPQHF.

The V and J genes are TRBV28 and TRBJ1-5, with TRBD1 identical over 10 bases. Germline V CDR1 and CDR2: MDHEN, SYDVKM. The V segment lost 5 bases and the J segment 6 bases; nucleotides outside the gene matches: 4. The CDR3 is 14 residues long. This chain's CDR3 is CASSLRQGAQPQHF. The CDR3 DNA sequence: TGTGCCAGCAGTCTCAGACAGGGGGCTCAGCCCCAGCATTTT.

The chain employs TRBV2 and TRBJ2-5; the D is unclear. The CDR3 runs 13 residues. Trimming removed 6 bases from V and 4 bases from J, with 12 bases in between. Germline values: CDR1 SNHLY, CDR2 FYNNEI. The CDR3 bases are TGTGCCAGCAGGAGAGACATTGGAGAGACCCAGTACTTC. Translation: CASRRDIGETQYF.

The table lists this clone with a count of one. The chain joins TRBV12-3 or TRBV12-4 to TRBJ1-2; 9 bases are a match to TRBD1. The CDR3 is made up of 13 amino acids. Unmatched junction bases numbered 6, after V lost 5 bases and J lost 8 bases. The CDR3 DNA reads as TGTGCCAGCAGTCCGGGACAGGGAAACGGCTACACCTTC. Protein product: CASSPGQGNGYTF.

The chain joins TRBV5-1 to TRBJ1-4; possibly TRBD1 for D (6 bases). Trimming left V 3 bases short and J 7 bases short, with 16 bases between. Per germline, CDR1 SGHRS and CDR2 YFSETQ. The CDR3 length is 15 residues. CDR3 in amino acids: CASSSGGGASEKLFF. In DNA, the CDR3 is TGCGCCAGCAGCTCGGGAGGGGGGGCGAGTGAAAAACTGTTTTTT.

This clone was detected only once. The CDR3 DNA follows: TGTGCCAGCAGCCCCCAGGGGGAGACCCAGTACTTC. This sequence encodes CASSPQGETQYF. The rearrangement links TRBV7-9 to TRBJ2-5, with D tentatively TRBD1 (6 bases). CDR3 size: 12 residues. Germline assignment: CDR1 SEHNR and CDR2 FQNEAQ (reference sequence). Trimming shortened V by 5 bases and J by 5 bases, and 9 bases separated the two germline ends.

The rearrangement joins TRBV7-3 to TRBJ2-1, with D unclear. The germline V gene has CDR1 SGHTA and CDR2 FQGTGA. V was clipped by 3 bases and J by 7 bases, with 7 bases between them. The length of the CDR3 is 12 residues. The CDR3 reads CASSFSSNEQFF. CDR3 DNA: TGTGCCAGCAGCTTTAGCAGTAATGAGCAGTTCTTC. Filled out from reference TRBV7-3 and TRBJ2-1, the complete variable domain reads GAGVSQTPSNKVTEKGKYVELRCDPISGHTALYWYRQSLGQGPEFLIYFQGTGAADDSGLPNDRFFAVRPEGSVSTLKIQRTERGDSAVYLCASSFSSNEQFFGPGTRLTVL.

This rearrangement joins TRBV7-2 to TRBJ1-6; 11 bases map to TRBD1. The CDR3 length is 15 residues. Trimming cost V 6 bases and J 9 bases; bases outside gene matches: 7. Per the germline V gene, CDR1 is SGHTA and CDR2 is FQGNSA. The CDR3 loop is CASSDGQGARSPLHF. DNA for the CDR3: TGTGCCAGCAGTGATGGACAGGGGGCGCGTTCACCCCTCCACTTT.

This rearrangement joins TRBV19 to TRBJ1-1; D remains ambiguous. Germline lookup yields CDR1 LNHDA and CDR2 SQIVND (reference sequence). CDR3 size: 12 residues. The V and J ends lost 2 bases and 10 bases respectively, with 11 bases between them. The CDR3 DNA is TGTGCCAGTAGTATATCCCCCGGGAGAGCTTTCTTT. Its translation is CASSISPGRAFF.

This sequence joins TRBV27 and TRBJ2-7; 10 bases are shared with TRBD2. J lost 2 bases, V lost 5 bases, and 3 bases had no gene match. CDR1 is MNHEY, CDR2 SMNVEV, per germline (reference sequence). The CDR3 spans 14 residues. CDR3 in amino acids: CASSRAGGTYEQYF. Here the CDR3 DNA reads TGTGCCAGCAGTCGAGCGGGAGGGACCTACGAGCAGTACTTC.

J is TRBJ2-3 and V is TRBV6-2 or TRBV6-3; D possibly corresponds to TRBD2 (6 bases). V was shortened by 4 bases and J by 2 bases, with 10 bases between the two germline ends. The germline gives CDR1 MNHEY, CDR2 SVGEGT. The CDR3 has 14 amino acids. This CDR3 is CASSLGGPTDTQYF. CDR3 nucleotide sequence: TGTGCCAGCAGTTTAGGAGGGCCCACAGATACGCAGTATTTT.

This clone occurred a few times. This chain connects TRBV28 to TRBJ1-6; 8 bases line up with TRBD1. The CDR3 length is 15 residues. V lost 7 bases, J lost 8 bases, and 10 bases stayed unmatched. CDR1 and CDR2 from the germline V gene are MDHEN and SYDVKM. The CDR3 DNA sequence: TGTGCCAGCATTTCAAGACAGGGGCGCCATTCACCCCTCCACTTT. Protein sequence: CASISRQGRHSPLHF.

The rearrangement joins TRBV7-2 to TRBJ2-7; TRBD2 matches 9 bases. The germline V gene has CDR1 SGHTA and CDR2 FQGNSA. There are 14 residues in the CDR3. V dropped 5 bases and J dropped 5; count of bases not matched to a gene: 7. CDR3 loop: CASSHSGSWDEQYF. CDR3 DNA: TGTGCCAGCAGCCATAGCGGGAGCTGGGACGAGCAGTACTTC.

This clone was counted a single time. This chain connects TRBV24-1 to TRBJ2-1; 9 bases are shared with TRBD2. V lost 4 bases, J lost 3 bases, and 6 bases stayed unmatched. The CDR3 is 16 residues long. CDR1 and CDR2 from the germline V gene are KGHDR and SFDVKD. The CDR3 DNA reads as TGTGCCACCAGTGACTCGAGCGGGAGGAACTACAATGAGCAGTTCTTC. Protein product: CATSDSSGRNYNEQFF.

This clone has a single count. The chain joins TRBV5-1 to TRBJ1-5; D is possibly TRBD1 (6 bases). Germline CDR1 reads SGHRS; CDR2 reads YFSETQ. The CDR3 is made up of 15 amino acids. V lost 0 bases, J lost 7 bases, and 14 bases lay in between. The CDR3 loop reads CASSLGSGEGQPQHF. CDR3 sequence (DNA): TGCGCCAGCAGCTTGGGTTCAGGGGAAGGGCAGCCCCAGCATTTT. The complete variable domain, with remaining parts taken from reference TRBV5-1 and TRBJ1-5, reads KAGVTQTPRYLIKTRGQQVTLSCSPISGHRSVSWYQQTPGQGLQFLFEYFSETQRNKGNFPGRFSGRQFSNSRSEMNVSTLELGDSALYLCASSLGSGEGQPQHFGDGTRLSIL.

This chain connects TRBV3-1 (or the pseudogene TRBV3-2) to TRBJ1-2; 12 bases agree with TRBD1. CDR3 length: 14 residues. Germline V gives CDR1 LGHDT, CDR2 YNNKEL (reference sequence). V trimming: 6 bases; J trimming: 8 bases; junction bases outside the gene matches: 7. This CDR3 is CASSPTGQGAGYTF. CDR3 DNA sequence: TGTGCCAGCAGTCCCACGGGACAGGGGGCCGGCTACACCTTC.

This clone has a handful of counts. V gene TRBV2 combines with J gene TRBJ2-4; the match to TRBD2 covers 13 bases. CDR3 length equals 17 residues. Unmatched junction bases numbered 14, after V lost 8 bases and J lost 7 bases. From germline, CDR1 is SNHLY and CDR2 FYNNEI. Here the CDR3 DNA reads TGTGCCAGCTGTACACCGGGACTAGCGGGACTGGGGAACATTCAGTACTTC. This codes for CASCTPGLAGLGNIQYF.